This TCR beta chain emerged from a study of blood T cell repertoires in COVID-19. Produced via immunoSEQ multiplex PCR; TCRdb's table is partial and in-frame only. Counted here are some 300,000 clones, more than 75% occurring once; the ten biggest clones make up about 1.2%. Germline V lookup: CDR1 MDHEN, CDR2 SYDVKM. Trimming cost V 6 bases and J 8 bases, with 19 bases left between them. The CDR3 loop spans 14 amino acids. The receptor was derived from a man aged 70 or older with acute or convalescent COVID-19. The chain links TRBV28 to TRBJ1-2, with D perhaps TRBD1 (6 bases). The sequenced sample consisted of peripheral blood. In nucleotides, the CDR3 is TGTGCCAGCAGCGGGGGGGGCTTGTCGATAGGCTACACCTTC. Its translation is CASSGGGLSIGYTF.